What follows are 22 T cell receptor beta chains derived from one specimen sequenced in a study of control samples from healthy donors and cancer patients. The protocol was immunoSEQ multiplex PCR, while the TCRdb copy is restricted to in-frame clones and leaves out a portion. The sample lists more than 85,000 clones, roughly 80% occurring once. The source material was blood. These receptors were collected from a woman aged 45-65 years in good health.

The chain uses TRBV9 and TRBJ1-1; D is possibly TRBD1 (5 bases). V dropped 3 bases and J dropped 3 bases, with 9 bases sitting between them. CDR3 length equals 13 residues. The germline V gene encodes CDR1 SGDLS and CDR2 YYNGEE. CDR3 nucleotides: TGTGCCAGCAGCGACCGGGACTACACTGAAGCTTTCTTT. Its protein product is CASSDRDYTEAFF.

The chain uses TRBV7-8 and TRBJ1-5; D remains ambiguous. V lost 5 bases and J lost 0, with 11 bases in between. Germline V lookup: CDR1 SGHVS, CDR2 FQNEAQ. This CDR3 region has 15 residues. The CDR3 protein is CASSAGGVSNQPQHF. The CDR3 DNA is TGTGCCAGCAGCGCAGGTGGGGTTAGCAATCAGCCCCAGCATTTT.

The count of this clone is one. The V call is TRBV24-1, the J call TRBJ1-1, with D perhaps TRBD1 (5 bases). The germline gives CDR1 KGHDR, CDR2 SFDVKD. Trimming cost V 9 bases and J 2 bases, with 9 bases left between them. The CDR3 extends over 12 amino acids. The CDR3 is CATPGRNTEAFF. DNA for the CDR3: TGTGCCACCCCGGGGCGAAACACTGAAGCTTTCTTT.

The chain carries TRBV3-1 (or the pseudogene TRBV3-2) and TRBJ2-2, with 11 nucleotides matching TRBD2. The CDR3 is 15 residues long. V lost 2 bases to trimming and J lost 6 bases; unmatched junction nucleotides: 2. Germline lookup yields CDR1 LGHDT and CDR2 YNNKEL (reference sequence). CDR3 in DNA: TGTGCCAGCAGCCAACTAGCGGGGGGCCCCGGGGAGCTGTTTTTT. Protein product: CASSQLAGGPGELFF.

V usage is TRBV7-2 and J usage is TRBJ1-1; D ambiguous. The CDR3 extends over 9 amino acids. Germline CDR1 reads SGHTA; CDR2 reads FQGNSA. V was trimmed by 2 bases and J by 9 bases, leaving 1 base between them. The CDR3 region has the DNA TGTGCCAGCAGCTTACAAGCTTTCTTT. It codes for CASSLQAFF.

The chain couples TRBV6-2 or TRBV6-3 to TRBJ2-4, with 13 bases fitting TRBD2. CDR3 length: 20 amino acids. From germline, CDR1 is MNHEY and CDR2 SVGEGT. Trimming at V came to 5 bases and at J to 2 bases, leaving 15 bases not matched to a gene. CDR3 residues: CASSKGLAGVSGLTKNIQYF. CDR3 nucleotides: TGTGCCAGCAGTAAAGGACTAGCGGGAGTTTCTGGGTTAACCAAAAACATTCAGTACTTC.

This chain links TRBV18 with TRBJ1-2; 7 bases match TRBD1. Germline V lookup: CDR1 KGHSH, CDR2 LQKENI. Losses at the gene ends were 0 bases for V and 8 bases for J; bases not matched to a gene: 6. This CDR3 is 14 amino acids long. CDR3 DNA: TGTGCCAGCTCACCACCGTCCAGGGGGAACGGCTACACCTTC. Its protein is CASSPPSRGNGYTF.

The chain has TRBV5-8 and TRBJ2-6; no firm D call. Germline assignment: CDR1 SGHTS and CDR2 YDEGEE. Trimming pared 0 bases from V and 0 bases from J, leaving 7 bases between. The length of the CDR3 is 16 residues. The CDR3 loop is CASSLGMGSGANVLTF. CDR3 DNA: TGTGCCAGCAGCTTGGGGATGGGCTCTGGGGCCAACGTCCTGACTTTC. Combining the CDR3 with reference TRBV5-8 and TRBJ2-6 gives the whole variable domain EAGVTQSPTHLIKTRGQQATLRCSPISGHTSVYWYQQALGLGLQFLLWYDEGEERNRGNFPPRFSGRQFPNYSSELNVNALELEDSALYLCASSLGMGSGANVLTFGAGSRLTVL.

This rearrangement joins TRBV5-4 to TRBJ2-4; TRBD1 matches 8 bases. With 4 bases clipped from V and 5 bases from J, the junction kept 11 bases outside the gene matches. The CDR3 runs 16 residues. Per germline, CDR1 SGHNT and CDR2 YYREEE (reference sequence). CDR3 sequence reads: CASSDPRQGNQNIQYF. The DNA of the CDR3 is TGTGCCAGCAGCGACCCTAGACAGGGGAACCAAAACATTCAGTACTTC. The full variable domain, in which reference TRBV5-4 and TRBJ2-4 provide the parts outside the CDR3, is ETGVTQSPTHLIKTRGQQVTLRCSSQSGHNTVSWYQQALGQGPQFIFQYYREEENGRGNFPPRFSGLQFPNYSSELNVNALELDDSALYLCASSDPRQGNQNIQYFGAGTRLSVL.

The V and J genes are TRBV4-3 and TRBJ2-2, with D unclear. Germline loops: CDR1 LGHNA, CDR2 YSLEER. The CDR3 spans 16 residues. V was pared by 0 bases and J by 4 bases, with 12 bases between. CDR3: CASSQDVAEGTGELFF. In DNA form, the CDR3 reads TGCGCCAGCAGCCAAGATGTGGCAGAAGGCACCGGGGAGCTGTTTTTT.

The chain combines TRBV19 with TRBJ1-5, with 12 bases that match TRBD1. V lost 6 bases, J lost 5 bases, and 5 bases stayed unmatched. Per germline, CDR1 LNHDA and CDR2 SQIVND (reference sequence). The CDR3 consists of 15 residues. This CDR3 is CASSPGTGGYQPQHF. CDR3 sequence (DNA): TGTGCCAGTAGCCCCGGGACAGGGGGCTATCAGCCCCAGCATTTT.

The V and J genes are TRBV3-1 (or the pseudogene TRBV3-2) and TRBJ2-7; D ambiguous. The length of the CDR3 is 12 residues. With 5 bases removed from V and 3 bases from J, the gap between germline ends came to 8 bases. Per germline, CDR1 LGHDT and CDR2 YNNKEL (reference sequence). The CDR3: CASSANNYEQYF. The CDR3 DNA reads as TGTGCCAGCAGCGCTAATAACTACGAGCAGTACTTC.

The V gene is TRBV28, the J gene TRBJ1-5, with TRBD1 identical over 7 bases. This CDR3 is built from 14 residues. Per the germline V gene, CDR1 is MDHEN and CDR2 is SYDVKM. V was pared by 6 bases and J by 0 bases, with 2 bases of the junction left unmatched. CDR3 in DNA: TGTGCCAGCAGAGGGACAGATAGCAATCAGCCCCAGCATTTT. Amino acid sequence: CASRGTDSNQPQHF. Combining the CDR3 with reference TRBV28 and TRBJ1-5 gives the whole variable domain DVKVTQSSRYLVKRTGEKVFLECVQDMDHENMFWYRQDPGLGLRLIYFSYDVKMKEKGDIPEGYSVSREKKERFSLILESASTNQTSMYLCASRGTDSNQPQHFGDGTRLSIL.

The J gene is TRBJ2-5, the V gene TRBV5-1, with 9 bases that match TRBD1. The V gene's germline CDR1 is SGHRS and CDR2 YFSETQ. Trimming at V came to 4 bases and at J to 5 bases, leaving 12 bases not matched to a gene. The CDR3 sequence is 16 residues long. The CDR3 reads CASSLWTGEGSETQYF. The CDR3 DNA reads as TGCGCCAGCAGCCTCTGGACAGGGGAGGGATCGGAGACCCAGTACTTC.

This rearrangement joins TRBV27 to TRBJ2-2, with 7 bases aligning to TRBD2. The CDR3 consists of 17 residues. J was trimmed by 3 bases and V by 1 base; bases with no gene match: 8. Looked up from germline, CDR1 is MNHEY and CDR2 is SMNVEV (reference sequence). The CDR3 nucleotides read TGTGCCAGCAGTTTATACGGGAGGCCATGGGACACCGGGGAGCTGTTTTTT. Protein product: CASSLYGRPWDTGELFF.

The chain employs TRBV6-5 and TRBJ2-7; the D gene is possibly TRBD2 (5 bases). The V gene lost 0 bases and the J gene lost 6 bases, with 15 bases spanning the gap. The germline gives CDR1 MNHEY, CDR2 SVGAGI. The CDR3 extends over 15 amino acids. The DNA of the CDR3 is TGTGCCAGCAGTTACTCGGGTGCTTGGACTGCCGAGCAGTACTTC. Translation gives CASSYSGAWTAEQYF.

CDR3 amino acids: CASSSSWTSLAKNIQYF. The CDR3 nucleotides read TGTGCCAGCAGTTCATCATGGACTAGCCTAGCCAAAAACATTCAGTACTTC. J is TRBJ2-4 and V is TRBV7-2; 8 bases agree with TRBD2. Trimming took 6 bases from V and 0 from J; bases not matched to a gene: 10. Germline V gene data show CDR1 as SGHTA and CDR2 as FQGNSA. The CDR3 consists of 17 residues.

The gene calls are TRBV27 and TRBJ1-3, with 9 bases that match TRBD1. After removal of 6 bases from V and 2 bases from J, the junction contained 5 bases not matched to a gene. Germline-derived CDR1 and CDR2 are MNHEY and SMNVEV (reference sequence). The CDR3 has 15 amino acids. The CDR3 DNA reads TGTGCCAGCAGGGCCGGGACAGGGACTGGAAACACCATATATTTT. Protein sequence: CASRAGTGTGNTIYF.

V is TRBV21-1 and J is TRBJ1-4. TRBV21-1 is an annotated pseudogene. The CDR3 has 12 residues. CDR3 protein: CASTKRDEKLFF. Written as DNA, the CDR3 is TGTGCCAGCACCAAACGAGATGAAAAACTGTTTTTT.

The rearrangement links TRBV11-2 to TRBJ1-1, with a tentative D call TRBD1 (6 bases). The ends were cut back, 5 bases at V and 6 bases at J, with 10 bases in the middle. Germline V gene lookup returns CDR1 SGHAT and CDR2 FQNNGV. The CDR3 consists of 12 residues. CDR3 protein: CASSTGFPEAFF. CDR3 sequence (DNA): TGTGCCAGCAGCACAGGGTTCCCTGAAGCTTTCTTT. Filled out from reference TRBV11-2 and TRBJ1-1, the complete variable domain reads EAGVAQSPRYKIIEKRQSVAFWCNPISGHATLYWYQQILGQGPKLLIQFQNNGVVDDSQLPKDRFSAERLKGVDSTLKIQPAKLEDSAVYLCASSTGFPEAFFGQGTRLTVV.

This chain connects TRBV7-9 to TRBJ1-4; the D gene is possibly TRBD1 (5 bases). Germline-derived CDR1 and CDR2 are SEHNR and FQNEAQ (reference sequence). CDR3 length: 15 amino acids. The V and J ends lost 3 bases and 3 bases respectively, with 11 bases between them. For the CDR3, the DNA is TGTGCCAGCAGCTTGGCTGAGGGGCCTAATGAAAAACTGTTTTTT. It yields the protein CASSLAEGPNEKLFF.

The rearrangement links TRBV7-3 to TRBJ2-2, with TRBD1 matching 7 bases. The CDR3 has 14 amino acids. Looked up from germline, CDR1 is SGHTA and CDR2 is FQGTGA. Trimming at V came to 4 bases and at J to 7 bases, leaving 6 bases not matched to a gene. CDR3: CASSSNRGDGELFF. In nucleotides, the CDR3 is TGTGCCAGCAGCTCAAACAGGGGCGACGGGGAGCTGTTTTTT.